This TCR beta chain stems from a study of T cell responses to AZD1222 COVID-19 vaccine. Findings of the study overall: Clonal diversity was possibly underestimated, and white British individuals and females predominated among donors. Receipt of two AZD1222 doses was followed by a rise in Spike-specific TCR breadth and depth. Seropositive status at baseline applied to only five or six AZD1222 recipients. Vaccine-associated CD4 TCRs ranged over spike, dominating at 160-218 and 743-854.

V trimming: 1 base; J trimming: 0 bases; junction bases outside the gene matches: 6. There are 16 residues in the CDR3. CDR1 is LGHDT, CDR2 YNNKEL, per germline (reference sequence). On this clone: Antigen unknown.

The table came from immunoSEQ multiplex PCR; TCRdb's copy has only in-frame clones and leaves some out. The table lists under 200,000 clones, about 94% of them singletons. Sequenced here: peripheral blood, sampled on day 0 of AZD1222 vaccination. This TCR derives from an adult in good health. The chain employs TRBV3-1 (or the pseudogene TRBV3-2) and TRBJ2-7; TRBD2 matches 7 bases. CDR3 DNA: TGTGCCAGCAGCCAAGTCGGCGGGGGTAGCTCCTACGAGCAGTACTTC. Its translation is CASSQVGGGSSYEQYF.